This T cell receptor (beta chain) was captured in a study of shared clonotypes between healthy human individuals. Trimming shortened V by 4 bases and J by 2 bases, and 2 bases separated the two germline ends. CDR1 and CDR2 from the germline V gene are SEHNR and FQNEAQ (reference sequence). CDR3 length: 12 amino acids. Assay execution proceeded at the deep level. Profiled with immunoSEQ multiplex PCR; TCRdb holds only in-frame clones, not every one. The table includes approximately 530,000 clones, less than 96% detected once. Findings of the study overall: It was observed that roughly 5% of naive CD4 clonotypes were shared across several donors.

As regards this clone: The target antigen is unknown. Other DNA sequences in the sample encode the same CDR3.

This clonotype was obtained from a woman aged 25-40 years in good health. The chain joins TRBV7-9 to TRBJ2-2; D uncertain. Sequenced material: naive CD4+ T cells sorted from blood. Subset: CD45RA+ positively selected. The DNA of the CDR3 is TGTGCCAGCAGCTCAAACACCGGGGAGCTGTTTTTT. Residues: CASSSNTGELFF.